The rows below give T cell receptor beta chains drawn from one sample of a study of T cells in Graves' hyperthyroidism and ophthalmopathy. One entry per CDR3 protein, called by TCRdb with MiXCR from the multiplex PCR reads. The sample consists of some 690,000 distinct CDR3 sequences, 15% to 20% of them appearing once. The sequencing sample was made of blood. Receptor source: a man aged 50 or older with Graves' hyperthyroidism. Both conserved end residues are part of each CDR3. The order of the fields is J gene, D gene, V gene, clone size, CDR3 DNA, CDR3 protein. The D gene is left open where the match is weak. Not every row has a clone size; where given, it reads once, few, many or a size class.

J: TRBJ2-6
D: -
V: TRBV28
size: many
DNA: TGTGCCAGTAGAGACGGGGGTAGTGGGGCCAACGTCCTGACTTTC
CDR3: CASRDGGSGANVLTF

J: TRBJ1-1
D: -
V: TRBV6-1
size: -
DNA: TGTGCGGTGGGTCGAGCGATGAACACTGAAGCTTTCTTT
CDR3: CAVGRAMNTEAFF

J: TRBJ2-3
D: TRBD2
V: TRBV10-3
size: many
DNA: TGTGCCATCAGTTCCCCGGGGGGAACGACAGATACGCAGTATTTT
CDR3: CAISSPGGTTDTQYF

J: TRBJ2-1
D: TRBD1
V: TRBV7-8
size: many
DNA: TGTGCCAGCAGCTGGCCGGGACAGGCGTACAATGAGCAGTTCTTC
CDR3: CASSWPGQAYNEQFF

J: TRBJ2-1
D: -
V: TRBV7-9
size: -
DNA: TGTGCCAGCACTTTCCCCACGATTAGCAATGAGCAGTTCTTC
CDR3: CASTFPTISNEQFF

J: TRBJ2-3
D: -
V: TRBV7-2
size: many
DNA: TGTGCCAGCAGCCCCGGACCGATCACAGATACGCAGTATTTT
CDR3: CASSPGPITDTQYF

J: TRBJ2-1
D: TRBD2
V: TRBV6-2/TRBV6-3
size: many
DNA: TGTGCCAGCCAACTAGCGGGAGTGTACAATGAGCAGTTCTTC
CDR3: CASQLAGVYNEQFF

J: TRBJ2-1
D: -
V: TRBV2
size: many
DNA: TGTGCCAGCACCAGGGCCAAATACAATGAGCAGTTCTTC
CDR3: CASTRAKYNEQFF

J: TRBJ1-2
D: -
V: TRBV10-2
size: -
DNA: TGCGCCAGCAGTGGGGGGGGGGGACTGAACTATGGCTACACCTTC
CDR3: CASSGGGGLNYGYTF

J: TRBJ2-5
D: TRBD2
V: TRBV20-1
size: -
DNA: TGCAGTGCCCGGCAGTCGCGGGAGTACCAAGAGACCCAGTACTTC
CDR3: CSARQSREYQETQYF

J: TRBJ1-2
D: TRBD1
V: TRBV7-9
size: -
DNA: TGTGCCAGCAGCTTATCAGGGGGCTCATCCTATGGCTACACCTTC
CDR3: CASSLSGGSSYGYTF

J: TRBJ2-1
D: TRBD2
V: TRBV12-3/TRBV12-4
size: -
DNA: TGTGCCAGCAGTTTGAGGGAGGGAACCAATAAGCAGTTCTTC
CDR3: CASSLREGTNKQFF

J: TRBJ2-5
D: TRBD2
V: TRBV6-1
size: many
DNA: TGTGCCAGCAGTGGGGGACTAGCGGTCCAAGAGACCCAGTACTTC
CDR3: CASSGGLAVQETQYF

J: TRBJ1-1
D: -
V: TRBV10-3
size: few
DNA: TGTGCCATCAGTGGGGCCCGGGACACTGAAGCTTTCTTT
CDR3: CAISGARDTEAFF

J: TRBJ2-1
D: -
V: TRBV28
size: many
DNA: TGTGCCAGCAGTCCATCTGCAGGTAGCAGCAAGGGGTCCTACAATGAGCAGTTCTTC
CDR3: CASSPSAGSSKGSYNEQFF

J: TRBJ1-6
D: -
V: TRBV9
size: -
DNA: TGTGCCAGCAGCACGAGAGGACAGCCTAATTCACCCCTCCACTTT
CDR3: CASSTRGQPNSPLHF

J: TRBJ2-7
D: TRBD2
V: TRBV27
size: many
DNA: TGTGCCAGCAGTTTATCAGCTAGCGGCAGCTCCTACGAGCAGTACTTC
CDR3: CASSLSASGSSYEQYF

J: TRBJ2-1
D: -
V: TRBV27
size: many
DNA: TGTGCCAGCAGTATGACCGGGTTTCGGCAGTTCTTC
CDR3: CASSMTGFRQFF

J: TRBJ2-7
D: -
V: TRBV20-1
size: -
DNA: TGCAGTGCTGGCCGACAACACGAGCAGTACTTC
CDR3: CSAGRQHEQYF

J: TRBJ1-2
D: -
V: TRBV30
size: many
DNA: TGTGCCTGGGCCTTGGGGAACTATGGCTACACCTTC
CDR3: CAWALGNYGYTF

J: TRBJ1-1
D: -
V: TRBV20-1
size: -
DNA: TGCAGTGCCTACTCCGGGTCCAATCGGGGTGAAGCTTTCTTT
CDR3: CSAYSGSNRGEAFF

J: TRBJ2-3
D: -
V: TRBV10-2
size: many
DNA: TGCGCCACCGACTACGGCACAGATACGCAGTATTTT
CDR3: CATDYGTDTQYF

J: TRBJ2-6
D: -
V: TRBV7-2
size: -
DNA: TGTGCCAGCAGCTTAGCCGAGGGGGGTATAGGCTCTGGGGCCAACGTCCTGACTTTC
CDR3: CASSLAEGGIGSGANVLTF

J: TRBJ1-1
D: -
V: TRBV12-3/TRBV12-4
size: many
DNA: TGTGCCAGCAGAACGGGACAACCGAACACTGAAGCTTTCTTT
CDR3: CASRTGQPNTEAFF

J: TRBJ2-1
D: -
V: TRBV7-2
size: -
DNA: TGTGCCAGCAGCCCTTTTAACCGACCACTAAGCTCCTACAATGAGCAGTTCTTC
CDR3: CASSPFNRPLSSYNEQFF

J: TRBJ2-1
D: -
V: TRBV6-6
size: few
DNA: TGTGCCAGCAGTTACTCCCCCGCCACTGAGCAGTTCTTC
CDR3: CASSYSPATEQFF

J: TRBJ2-5
D: TRBD2
V: TRBV7-9
size: few
DNA: TGTGCCAGCAGCTTATCAGGGACTAGTCTGGAGACCCAGTACTTC
CDR3: CASSLSGTSLETQYF

J: TRBJ2-6
D: -
V: TRBV5-4
size: many
DNA: TGTGCCAGCAGCGCACGGGTCTCTGGGGCCAACGTCCTGACTTTC
CDR3: CASSARVSGANVLTF

J: TRBJ1-5
D: -
V: TRBV12-3/TRBV12-4
size: many
DNA: TGTGCCAGCACCACCTCGAACAGTAATCAGCCCCAGCATTTT
CDR3: CASTTSNSNQPQHF

J: TRBJ2-1
D: -
V: TRBV20-1
size: few
DNA: TGCAGTGGGGTGGACCTAGCAGGTTTTGTTGAGCAGTTCTTC
CDR3: CSGVDLAGFVEQFF

J: TRBJ2-7
D: -
V: TRBV28
size: many
DNA: TGTGCCAGCACTGCCAACTCCTACGAGCAGTACTTC
CDR3: CASTANSYEQYF

J: TRBJ2-1
D: TRBD2
V: TRBV27
size: many
DNA: TGTGCCAGCGGCCCGGGGGGGGCGGATATACACTATGAGCAGTTCTTC
CDR3: CASGPGGADIHYEQFF

J: TRBJ2-5
D: TRBD1
V: TRBV20-1
size: -
DNA: TGCAGTGCTAGAGAATTACTGGGGCGACAGGGGGAGACCCAGTACTTC
CDR3: CSARELLGRQGETQYF

J: TRBJ2-1
D: -
V: TRBV11-1
size: once
DNA: TGTGCCAGCAGTCTAATGGGGCTAGCCGGACGGGCTGAGCAGTTCTTC
CDR3: CASSLMGLAGRAEQFF

J: TRBJ2-7
D: -
V: TRBV12-3/TRBV12-4
size: many
DNA: TGTGCCAGCACCCCGGACTGGTCCTACGAGCAGTACTTC
CDR3: CASTPDWSYEQYF

J: TRBJ2-2
D: TRBD2
V: TRBV24-1
size: few
DNA: TGTGCCACCAGTGCCCGTATAGGGACTAGCGGCACCGGGGAGCTGTTTTTT
CDR3: CATSARIGTSGTGELFF

J: TRBJ1-2
D: -
V: TRBV28
size: many
DNA: TGTGCCAGCAGTAGATCGCCCAGGGCTGGCTATGGCTACACCTTC
CDR3: CASSRSPRAGYGYTF

J: TRBJ2-1
D: TRBD2
V: TRBV28
size: -
DNA: TGTGCCAGCAGCTTGGGCGGGGGGGGGCTCTACAATGAGCAGTTCTTC
CDR3: CASSLGGGGLYNEQFF

J: TRBJ2-1
D: TRBD2
V: TRBV19
size: many
DNA: TGTGCCAGTAGTATATATGCGGGAGGGCCGGATGAGCAGTTCTTC
CDR3: CASSIYAGGPDEQFF

J: TRBJ2-3
D: -
V: TRBV14
size: -
DNA: TGTGCCAGCAGCCAAGGCAAGGGGAATACGCAGTATTTT
CDR3: CASSQGKGNTQYF

J: TRBJ2-3
D: -
V: TRBV18
size: -
DNA: TGTGCCAGCTCAGGTAGCGGACAAAGCACAGATACGCAGTATTTT
CDR3: CASSGSGQSTDTQYF

J: TRBJ2-7
D: TRBD1
V: TRBV12-3/TRBV12-4
size: many
DNA: TGTGCCAGCAGCCGGGACAGGGGGTTAGTGGGCGAGCAGTACTTC
CDR3: CASSRDRGLVGEQYF

J: TRBJ1-4
D: -
V: TRBV27
size: -
DNA: TGTGCCAGCAGTTTACGGGGAATAGGCGGGGAAAAACTGTTTTTT
CDR3: CASSLRGIGGEKLFF

J: TRBJ1-5
D: TRBD1
V: TRBV24-1
size: -
DNA: TGTGCCACCAGGGGGACAGGGGTCAATCAGCCCCAGCATTTT
CDR3: CATRGTGVNQPQHF

J: TRBJ2-3
D: TRBD2
V: TRBV29-1
size: many
DNA: TGCAGCGTTGAGGACCGCTTCGATACTAGCGGGAGAGGCACAGATACGCAGTATTTT
CDR3: CSVEDRFDTSGRGTDTQYF

J: TRBJ2-3
D: -
V: TRBV24-1
size: many
DNA: TGTGCCACCAGTGAAAGAGACACTTACACAGATACGCAGTATTTT
CDR3: CATSERDTYTDTQYF

J: TRBJ2-7
D: -
V: TRBV28
size: -
DNA: TGTGCCAGCAGTTTGCGGCGGCCAAGCTCCTACGAGCAGTACTTC
CDR3: CASSLRRPSSYEQYF

J: TRBJ2-1
D: -
V: TRBV5-1
size: -
DNA: TGCGCCAGCAGCTTGGCCGCGTGGGGGAATGAGCAGTTCTTC
CDR3: CASSLAAWGNEQFF

J: TRBJ2-7
D: -
V: TRBV28
size: -
DNA: TGTGCCAGCAGTTTAGGAGGGGTGGAAGAGCAGTACTTC
CDR3: CASSLGGVEEQYF